This T cell receptor beta chain was identified in a study of identical twins. Unique molecular identifiers were in the cDNA, with template-switch universal primer binding. TCRdb reanalysed the 5' RACE reads using MiXCR and keeps one entry per CDR3 protein. Of hundreds of thousands of distinct CDR3 sequences in the sample, 8.5% to 9.5% were seen once. Whole-study results and caveats: These conclusions were based on statistical analysis (cross-sectional, not following the same donors).

About this clonotype: Its antigen remains unknown.

These data were also reused for a study on yellow fever vaccine responses in identical twins. In that study: Vaccine-induced T cell responses in twins were reportedly observed to appear partly convergent, partly personalized.

This clonotype was sampled from a woman in her late teens or twenties in good health. The sequencing sample was made of PBMCs.

CDR3 amino acids: CASSPREGLGEAFF. The CDR3, as DNA: TGTGCCAGCAGTCCAAGGGAGGGACTAGGTGAAGCTTTCTTT. The V call is TRBV3-1, the J call TRBJ1-1; D perhaps matches TRBD1 (5 bases). There are 14 residues in the CDR3. Germline V gene lookup returns CDR1 LGHDT and CDR2 YNNKEL (reference sequence). V was clipped by 6 bases and J by 7 bases, with 18 bases between them.